This record looks at one TCR beta chain sequence and its context. As yet, its antigen is unknown. V was shortened by 1 base and J by 8 bases, with 24 bases between the two germline ends. CDR1 is LGHDT and CDR2 is YNNKEL in the germline V gene (reference sequence). The CDR3 has 19 residues. This entry is derived from a study of T-cell memory formation after mild COVID-19. Study-level results: CM and EM subsets held most contracting CD4+ clones; EMRA held CD8+ ones.

After 5'RACE with constant-segment primers, TCR alpha and TCR beta cDNA libraries carrying sample barcodes and UMIs were obtained. TCRdb recomputed calls from the 5' RACE reads with MiXCR, one row per CDR3 protein. The sample has roughly 580,000 distinct CDR3 sequences; 18% are singletons. The chain recombines TRBV3-1 with TRBJ1-6, with D unclear. This receptor was obtained from an adult woman who had mild COVID-19 (a few samples of this study predate the infection). Cell type and time point are not known. The sample comprised PBMCs or a T cell subset sorted from them (not recorded which). CDR3 residues: CASSQAVVNRNLDDSPLHF. CDR3 sequence (DNA): TGTGCCAGCAGCCAAGCTGTGGTGAACAGAAACCTCGACGATTCACCCCTCCACTTT.